The rows below give T cell receptor beta chains drawn from one sample of a study of cytomegalovirus exposure and HLA in healthy donors. This table comes from immunoSEQ multiplex PCR, and its TCRdb copy is limited to in-frame clones, with some not included. The sample yields about 140,000 clones, 75% to 85% seen once. The sample comprised PBMCs. Receptors were obtained from a man in his fifties in good health and CMV-seronegative. Both conserved end residues are part of each CDR3. The D gene is left open where the match is weak. Rows may omit the clone size; those that give it use once, few, many or a size class.

V gene	clone size	J gene	D gene	CDR3 length	CDR3 DNA	CDR3 protein
TRBV18	-	TRBJ2-7	-	15	TGTGCCAGCTCACCCTCGGAGGGGAGGACCTACGAGCAGTACTTC	CASSPSEGRTYEQYF
TRBV9	-	TRBJ1-3	-	18	TGTGCCAGCAGCGTAGCTTGGGACACTTCGGTCACTGGAAACACCATATATTTT	CASSVAWDTSVTGNTIYF
TRBV2	-	TRBJ2-3	-	13	TGTGCCAGTGGAAAGGGAGATGCAGATACGCAGTATTTT	CASGKGDADTQYF
TRBV6-1	few	TRBJ1-3	-	15	TGTGCCAGCAGTGGCCGCGAGGGTTCTGGAAACACCATATATTTT	CASSGREGSGNTIYF
TRBV29-1	-	TRBJ1-2	-	12	TGCAGCGTTGTAACGGGGGTCGATGGCTACACCTTC	CSVVTGVDGYTF
TRBV5-1	-	TRBJ1-4	-	18	TGCGCCAGCAGCCCAATATTCAACGCACAGGGAGTGGTTGAAAAACTGTTTTTT	CASSPIFNAQGVVEKLFF
TRBV11-3	once	TRBJ2-5	TRBD2	19	TGTGCCAGCAGCTTAGGATGGACTAGCGGGGGACCTCGCGAGGAGACCCAGTACTTC	CASSLGWTSGGPREETQYF
TRBV14	few	TRBJ2-7	-	12	TGTGCCAGCAGCCTGACAGGCTACGAGCAGTACTTC	CASSLTGYEQYF
TRBV5-1	-	TRBJ1-1	-	14	TGCGCCAGCAGCCCCAATGCCGGAGACACTGAAGCTTTCTTT	CASSPNAGDTEAFF
TRBV19	-	TRBJ1-4	TRBD1	14	TGTGCCAGCACCCCTTCGCAGGGGGAAGAAAAACTGTTTTTT	CASTPSQGEEKLFF
TRBV18	-	TRBJ2-4	-	16	TGTGCCAGCTCACCAGAATTATTACTAGCCAAAAACATTCAGTACTTC	CASSPELLLAKNIQYF
TRBV9	few	TRBJ1-3	TRBD1	15	TGTGCCAGCAGCGTCGGGACAGTCTCTGGAAACACCATATATTTT	CASSVGTVSGNTIYF
TRBV7-2	-	TRBJ1-4	-	15	TGTGCCAGCAGCTTAAGTGTGGCAGGGCAAAGGGAACTGTTTTTT	CASSLSVAGQRELFF
TRBV11-2	-	TRBJ2-5	TRBD2	14	TGTGCCAGCAGCTTAGGTGGCAGGGAGGGAACCCAGTACTTC	CASSLGGREGTQYF
TRBV5-1	-	TRBJ2-1	-	15	TGCGCCAGCAGCTTTGGAGAAAGCTCCTACAATGAGCAGTTCTTC	CASSFGESSYNEQFF
TRBV12-5	-	TRBJ1-1	-	13	TGTGCTAGTGGTTTCCAGGGAGGAAGAGAAGCTTTCTTT	CASGFQGGREAFF
TRBV19	-	TRBJ1-2	-	13	TGTGCCAGTAGGACAGAGGCAAACTATGGCTACACCTTC	CASRTEANYGYTF
TRBV19	-	TRBJ1-2	-	14	TGTGCCAGTAGTATAGGGCAGGGTTTGGACGGCTACACCTTC	CASSIGQGLDGYTF
TRBV19	once	TRBJ1-2	-	15	TGTGCCAGTAGTCCGGGGGGGGGCCGGGGCTATGGCTACACCTTC	CASSPGGGRGYGYTF
TRBV7-9	-	TRBJ1-4	TRBD1	14	TGTGCCAGCAGTTTGGACAGGGGGGATGAAAAACTGTTTTTT	CASSLDRGDEKLFF
TRBV7-9	few	TRBJ1-1	-	14	TGTGCCAGCAGCTTAGACAGCCCGAACACTGAAGCTTTCTTT	CASSLDSPNTEAFF
TRBV6-6	-	TRBJ1-2	TRBD1	14	TGTGCCAGCAGTTTGGGGGGGACAGGAAGCGGCTACACCTTC	CASSLGGTGSGYTF
TRBV5-1	many	TRBJ1-4	TRBD1	15	TGCGCCAGCAGCTTGTCAGGGGGCGGAGGGGAAAAACTGTTTTTT	CASSLSGGGGEKLFF
TRBV29-1	-	TRBJ2-4	TRBD1	11	TGCAGCGTGGGGACAGTGGACATTCAGTACTTC	CSVGTVDIQYF
TRBV25-1	-	TRBJ1-4	-	16	TGTGCCAGCAGTGAAGGAGTCGGACAGATGGATGAAAAACTGTTTTTT	CASSEGVGQMDEKLFF
TRBV2	-	TRBJ1-2	-	13	TGTGCCAGCAGTGACGGTCGGCGAGGTGGCTACACCTTC	CASSDGRRGGYTF
TRBV4-1	once	TRBJ2-5	-	15	TGCGCCAGCAGCCAAGTTCCGGACAGACAAGAGACCCAGTACTTC	CASSQVPDRQETQYF
TRBV18	-	TRBJ1-5	-	16	TGTGCCAGCTCACAAAATTCAGGGGCGCCCAATCAGCCCCAGCATTTT	CASSQNSGAPNQPQHF
TRBV5-1	-	TRBJ2-7	TRBD1	14	TGCGCCAGCAGCTACGGGACAGGGGGCTTCGAGCAGTACTTC	CASSYGTGGFEQYF
TRBV6-1	-	TRBJ2-5	TRBD2	15	TGTGCCAGCACAATGACTAGCGGGATACGGGAGACCCAGTACTTC	CASTMTSGIRETQYF
TRBV5-4	-	TRBJ1-5	-	13	TGTGCCAGCAGCTTGGGGGGGGATCAGCCCCAGCATTTT	CASSLGGDQPQHF
TRBV7-3	-	TRBJ2-1	TRBD2	17	TGTGCCAGCAGCTTAACTGGGCTAGCGGGAGGGTTTAGTGAGCAGTTCTTC	CASSLTGLAGGFSEQFF
TRBV7-6	-	TRBJ2-5	TRBD1	14	TGTGCCAGCAGCTTAGGGACAGGGCAAGAGACCCAGTACTTC	CASSLGTGQETQYF
TRBV6-5	-	TRBJ2-7	-	14	TGTGCCAGCAGATTGACAGTTTCCTCCTACGAGCAGTACTTC	CASRLTVSSYEQYF
TRBV11-2	-	TRBJ2-5	TRBD2	16	TGTGCCAGCAGCTTAGTGGGACTAGCGGGAGACTACGAACAGTACTTC	CASSLVGLAGDYEQYF
TRBV2	-	TRBJ1-1	-	14	TGTGCCAGCAAGATACAGGGTATGAACACTGAAGCTTTCTTT	CASKIQGMNTEAFF
TRBV5-4	-	TRBJ1-3	TRBD1	16	TGTGCCAGCAGCTACGGGACAGTTGGGACGGGAAACACCATATATTTT	CASSYGTVGTGNTIYF
TRBV2	-	TRBJ1-1	-	13	TGTGCCAGCAGTGCATGGAGCAACACTGAAGCTTTCTTT	CASSAWSNTEAFF
TRBV1	-	TRBJ2-3	-	16	TGCACCAGCAGCCAAGTCAGGGGGGACATGCGAGATACGCAGTATTTT	CTSSQVRGDMRDTQYF
TRBV10-2	-	TRBJ2-1	-	17	TGCGCCAGTAGGGGAGGAGGCTACGGAAGCTCCTACAATGAGCAGTTCTTC	CASRGGGYGSSYNEQFF
TRBV28	-	TRBJ2-7	-	13	TGTGCCAGCAGTCGACCGGGAAAGGGCGAGCAGTACTTC	CASSRPGKGEQYF
TRBV4-1	-	TRBJ2-1	-	18	TGCGCCAGCAGCCAAGGGGGGAACAGGGTGGGGATGGCGAATGAGCAGTTCTTC	CASSQGGNRVGMANEQFF
TRBV19	-	TRBJ1-5	TRBD1	17	TGTGCCAGTAGTATCAATCGCGGGACAGGGGGAGGTCAGCCCCAGCATTTT	CASSINRGTGGGQPQHF
TRBV27	-	TRBJ2-5	TRBD2	16	TGTGCCAGCAGTCTCAATAGCGGGAGTTACCAAGAGACCCAGTACTTC	CASSLNSGSYQETQYF
TRBV6-5	-	TRBJ2-1	TRBD1	14	TGTGCCAGCGGGGAATTCAGGGGGATCAATGAGCAGTTCTTC	CASGEFRGINEQFF
TRBV5-4	-	TRBJ2-2	TRBD2	16	TGTGCCAGCAGCCCCGGTGGGACTAGTAACACCGGGGAGCTGTTTTTT	CASSPGGTSNTGELFF
TRBV7-3	-	TRBJ2-2	TRBD1	15	TGTGCCAGCAGCAAGGACAGGGCGAACACCGGGGAGCTGTTTTTT	CASSKDRANTGELFF
TRBV11-2	-	TRBJ1-2	-	14	TGTGCCAGCAGCTTGGTGGGGGGTAACTATGGCTACACCTTC	CASSLVGGNYGYTF
TRBV5-5	-	TRBJ1-1	-	13	TGTGCCAGCAGCTTTAGCTTGTTCACTGAAGCTTTCTTT	CASSFSLFTEAFF
TRBV4-2	-	TRBJ1-5	-	15	TGTGCCGGCAGCCACTCCGGTAGTGAGATGCAGCCCCAGCATTTT	CAGSHSGSEMQPQHF
TRBV11-3	-	TRBJ2-5	TRBD1	14	TGTGCCAGCAGCTTAGCAGACAGGGGAGAGACCCAGTACTTC	CASSLADRGETQYF
TRBV29-1	-	TRBJ2-1	TRBD1	11	TGCAGCGTTGAACAACAGGGGTGGCCGTTCTTC	CSVEQQGWPFF
TRBV30	-	TRBJ2-7	TRBD2	11	TGTGCCTGGGCGGGGGTCTACGAGCAGTACTTC	CAWAGVYEQYF
TRBV19	-	TRBJ1-4	TRBD1	16	TGTGCCAGTAGTATGGGACAGGGGGCCGGTAATGAAAAACTGTTTTTT	CASSMGQGAGNEKLFF
TRBV30	-	TRBJ1-1	TRBD1	13	TGTGCCTGGAGTGCGGAGGGGGCCACTGAAGCTTTCTTT	CAWSAEGATEAFF
TRBV19	-	TRBJ1-4	-	15	TGTGCCAGTAGGGGCCCAGTGGGACTTCGTGAAAAACTGTTTTTT	CASRGPVGLREKLFF
TRBV19	-	TRBJ1-1	-	13	TGTGCCAGTACCCCCCGGAGAAACACTGAAGCTTTCTTT	CASTPRRNTEAFF